This record concerns one TCR beta chain sequence. Some clones are missing from TCRdb's copy, which holds only in-frame ones; the method was immunoSEQ multiplex PCR. The data show 190,000 or so clones, around 87% seen once. This entry belongs to a study of blood T cell repertoires in COVID-19. Background on the study: PBMCs, B-cell-depleted T cells, or T cells provided the cDNA or gDNA that made up the material.

This CDR3 comprises 15 residues. CDR1 and CDR2 from the germline V gene are SGHKS and YYEKEE (reference sequence). V was trimmed by 0 bases and J by 4 bases, leaving 10 bases between them. The material sequenced was peripheral blood. This TCR was sampled from a middle-aged man with active or convalescent COVID-19. This chain joins TRBV5-5 and TRBJ2-2; a weak D match, TRBD2 (6 bases). In DNA form, the CDR3 reads TGTGCCAGCAGCTTGGCGGAGGGGATCACCGGGGAGCTGTTTTTT. Translating gives CASSLAEGITGELFF.